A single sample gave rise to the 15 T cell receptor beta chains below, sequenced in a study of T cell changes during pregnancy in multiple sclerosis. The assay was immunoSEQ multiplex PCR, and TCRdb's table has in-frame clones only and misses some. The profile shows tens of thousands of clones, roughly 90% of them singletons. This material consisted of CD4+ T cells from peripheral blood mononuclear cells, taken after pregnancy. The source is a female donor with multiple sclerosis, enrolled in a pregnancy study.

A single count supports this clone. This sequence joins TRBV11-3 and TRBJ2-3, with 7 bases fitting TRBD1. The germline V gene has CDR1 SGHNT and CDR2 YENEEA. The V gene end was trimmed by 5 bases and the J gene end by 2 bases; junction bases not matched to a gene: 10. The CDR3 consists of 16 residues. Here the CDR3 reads CASSRTGALSTDTQYF. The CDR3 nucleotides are TGTGCCAGCAGCCGCACAGGGGCCCTTTCCACAGATACGCAGTATTTT.

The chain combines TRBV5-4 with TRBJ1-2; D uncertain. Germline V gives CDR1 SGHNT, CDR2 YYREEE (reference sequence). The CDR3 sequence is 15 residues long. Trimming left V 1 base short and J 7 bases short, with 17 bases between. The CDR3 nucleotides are TGTGCCAGCAGCTTGCTTCTGCTTCCCGCGGGTGGCTACACCTTC. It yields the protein CASSLLLLPAGGYTF.

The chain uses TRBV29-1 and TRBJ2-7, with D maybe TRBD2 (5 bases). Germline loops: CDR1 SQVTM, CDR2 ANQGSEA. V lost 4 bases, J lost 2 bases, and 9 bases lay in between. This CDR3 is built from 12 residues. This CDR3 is CSVGEGTYEQYF. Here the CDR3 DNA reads TGCAGCGTTGGTGAGGGAACCTACGAGCAGTACTTC.

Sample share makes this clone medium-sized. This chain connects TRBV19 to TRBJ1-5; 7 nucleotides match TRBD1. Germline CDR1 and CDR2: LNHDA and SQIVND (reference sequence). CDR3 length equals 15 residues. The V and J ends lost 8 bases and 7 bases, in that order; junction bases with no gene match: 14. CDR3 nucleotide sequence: TGTGCCAGTGGCGAGATCCAGGGGGTGGGGCAGCCCCAGCATTTT. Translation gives CASGEIQGVGQPQHF.

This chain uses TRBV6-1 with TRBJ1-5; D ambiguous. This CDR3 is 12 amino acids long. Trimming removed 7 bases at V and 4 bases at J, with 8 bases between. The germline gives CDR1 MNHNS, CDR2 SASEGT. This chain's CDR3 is CASKFYNQPQHF. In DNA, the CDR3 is TGTGCCAGCAAATTTTATAATCAGCCCCAGCATTTT.

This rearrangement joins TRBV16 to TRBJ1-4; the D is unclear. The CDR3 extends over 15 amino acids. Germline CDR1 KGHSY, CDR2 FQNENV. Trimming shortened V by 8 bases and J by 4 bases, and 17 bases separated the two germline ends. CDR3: CASQRATAINEKLFF. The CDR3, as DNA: TGTGCCAGCCAGAGGGCCACAGCCATTAATGAAAAACTGTTTTTT. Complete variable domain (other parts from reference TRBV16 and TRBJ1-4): GEEVAQTPKHLVRGEGQKAKLYCAPIKGHSYVFWYQQVLKNEFKFLISFQNENVFDETGMPKERFSAKCLPNSPCSLEIQATKLEDSAVYFCASQRATAINEKLFFGSGTQLSVL.

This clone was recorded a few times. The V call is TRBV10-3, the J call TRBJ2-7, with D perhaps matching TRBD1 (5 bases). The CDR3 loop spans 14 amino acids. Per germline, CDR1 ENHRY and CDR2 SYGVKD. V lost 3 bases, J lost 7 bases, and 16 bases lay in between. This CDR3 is CAISDNAGPREQYF. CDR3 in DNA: TGTGCCATCAGTGACAACGCAGGGCCGAGGGAGCAGTACTTC.

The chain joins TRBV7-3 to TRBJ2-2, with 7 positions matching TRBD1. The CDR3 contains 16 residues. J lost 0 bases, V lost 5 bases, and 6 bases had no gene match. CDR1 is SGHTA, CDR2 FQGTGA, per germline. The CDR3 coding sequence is TGTGCCAGCAGCGAGCAAGGGACAGCGAACACCGGGGAGCTGTTTTTT. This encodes CASSEQGTANTGELFF. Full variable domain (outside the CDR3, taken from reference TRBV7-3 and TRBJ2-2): GAGVSQTPSNKVTEKGKYVELRCDPISGHTALYWYRQSLGQGPEFLIYFQGTGAADDSGLPNDRFFAVRPEGSVSTLKIQRTERGDSAVYLCASSEQGTANTGELFFGEGSRLTVL.

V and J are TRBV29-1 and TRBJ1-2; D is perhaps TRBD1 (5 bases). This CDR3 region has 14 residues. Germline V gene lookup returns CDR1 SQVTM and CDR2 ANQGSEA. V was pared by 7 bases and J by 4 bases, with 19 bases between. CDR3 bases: TGCAGCGCCAAAGGAGGGACGGGGGTCTATGGCTACACCTTC. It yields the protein CSAKGGTGVYGYTF.

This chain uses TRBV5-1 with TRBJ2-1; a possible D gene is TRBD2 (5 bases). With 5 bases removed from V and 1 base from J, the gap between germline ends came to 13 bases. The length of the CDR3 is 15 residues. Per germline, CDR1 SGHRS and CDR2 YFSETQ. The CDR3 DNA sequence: TGCGCCAGCAGGGATGACGGGGTGTCCTACAATGAGCAGTTCTTC. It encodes CASRDDGVSYNEQFF.

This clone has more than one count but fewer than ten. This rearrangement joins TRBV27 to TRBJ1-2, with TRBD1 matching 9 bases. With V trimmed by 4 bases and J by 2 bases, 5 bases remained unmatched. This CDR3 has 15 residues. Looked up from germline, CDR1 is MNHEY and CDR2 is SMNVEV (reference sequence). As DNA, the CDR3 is TGTGCCAGCAGTTCATACAGGGGGCAGAACTATGGCTACACCTTC. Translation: CASSSYRGQNYGYTF.

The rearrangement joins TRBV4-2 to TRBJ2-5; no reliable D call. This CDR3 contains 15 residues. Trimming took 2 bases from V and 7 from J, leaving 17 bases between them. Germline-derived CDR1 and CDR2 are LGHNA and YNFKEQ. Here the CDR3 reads CASSQSDLPSATQYF. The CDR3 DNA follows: TGTGCCAGCAGCCAATCCGACTTGCCGAGCGCGACCCAGTACTTC.

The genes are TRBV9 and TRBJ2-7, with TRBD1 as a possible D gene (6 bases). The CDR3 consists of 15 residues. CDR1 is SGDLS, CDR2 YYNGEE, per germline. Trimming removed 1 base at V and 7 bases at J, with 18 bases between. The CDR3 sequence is CASSVSEQGSREQYF. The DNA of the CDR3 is TGTGCCAGCAGCGTATCTGAACAGGGTAGTAGGGAGCAGTACTTC.

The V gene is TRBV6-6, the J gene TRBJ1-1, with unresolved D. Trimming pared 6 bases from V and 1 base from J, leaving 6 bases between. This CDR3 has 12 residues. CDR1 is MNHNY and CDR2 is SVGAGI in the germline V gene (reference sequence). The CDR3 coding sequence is TGTGCCAGCAGGGGCCCGAACACTGAAGCTTTCTTT. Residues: CASRGPNTEAFF.

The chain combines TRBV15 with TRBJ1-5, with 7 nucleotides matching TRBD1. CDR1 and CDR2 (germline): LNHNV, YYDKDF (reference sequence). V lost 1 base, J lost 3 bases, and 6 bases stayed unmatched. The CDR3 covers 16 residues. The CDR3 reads CATSRGTDRANQPQHF. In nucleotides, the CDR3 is TGTGCCACCAGCAGAGGTACCGACAGGGCCAATCAGCCCCAGCATTTT.